This TCR beta chain came from a study of CD4 T cells in relation to SARS-CoV-2 and coronaviruses. Broader study findings: SARS-CoV-2-driven expansion was significantly weaker in crossreactive than monoreactive clones.

In regard to this clone: The target antigen is unknown.

The unexposed donors gave CD4+ T cells in about 2010-2019, prior to COVID-19. Only in-frame clones appear in the TCRdb table, and some are missing; sequencing was by immunoSEQ multiplex PCR. Here the sample spans around 56,000 clones, just over 85% being singletons. The source of this sequence is a human donor in good health. The sequenced material came from memory CD4+ T cells from PBMCs.

CDR3 region: CASSPTGTGFDHANYGYTF. In DNA form, the CDR3 reads TGTGCCAGCAGCCCGACCGGGACAGGGTTCGATCACGCTAACTATGGCTACACCTTC. This chain uses TRBV7-9 with TRBJ1-2; 9 nucleotides agree with TRBD1. The V segment lost 5 bases and the J segment 0 bases; nucleotides outside the gene matches: 16. This CDR3 region has 19 residues. Germline CDR1 is SEHNR and CDR2 is FQNEAQ (reference sequence).